A single sample gave rise to the 18 T cell receptor beta chains below, sequenced in a study of blood T cell repertoires in COVID-19. Profiled with immunoSEQ multiplex PCR; TCRdb holds only in-frame clones, not every one. The top ten hold around 6% of the sample, which has nearly 350,000 clones, about 90% seen once. The sample was peripheral blood. The receptors originated from a woman between 45 and 60 years old with COVID-19, enrolled during active disease.

J is TRBJ2-4 and V is TRBV6-5; D call uncertain. Trimming took off 7 bases at V and 3 bases at J, with 4 bases between the two ends. CDR1 and CDR2 (germline): MNHEY, SVGAGI. The CDR3 consists of 11 residues. The CDR3 reads CASTNKNIQYF. The CDR3 DNA reads as TGTGCCAGCACCAACAAAAACATTCAGTACTTC.

This sequence joins TRBV4-1 and TRBJ2-7; weak D call: TRBD2 (5 bases). Trimming pared 0 bases from V and 0 bases from J, leaving 9 bases between. This CDR3 region has 15 residues. Germline values: CDR1 MGHRA, CDR2 YSYEKL. The CDR3 DNA reads as TGCGCCAGCAGCCAAGAAGTCCGGGACTCCTACGAGCAGTACTTC. It translates to CASSQEVRDSYEQYF.

The V gene is TRBV13, the J gene TRBJ1-3; no clear D gene. CDR3 size: 16 residues. Germline V gives CDR1 PRHDT, CDR2 FYEKMQ (reference sequence). Trimming removed 3 bases from V and 4 bases from J, with 16 bases in between. CDR3 in amino acids: CASSFSPQLRGNTIYF. DNA for the CDR3: TGTGCCAGCAGCTTTAGCCCTCAACTCCGGGGAAACACCATATATTTT.

The genes are TRBV27 and TRBJ1-1; 7 bases line up with TRBD1. V was clipped by 4 bases and J by 2 bases; unmatched bases: 7. CDR3 length: 15 residues. Germline lookup yields CDR1 MNHEY and CDR2 SMNVEV (reference sequence). The CDR3 DNA reads TGTGCCAGCAGTTCGCCGGACAGGCGTAACACTGAAGCTTTCTTT. Amino acids: CASSSPDRRNTEAFF.

J is TRBJ2-5 and V is TRBV7-2; D is unclear. Deletions cut 4 bases from V and 5 bases from J, with 14 bases between. Per the germline V gene, CDR1 is SGHTA and CDR2 is FQGNSA. CDR3 size: 14 residues. The CDR3 loop reads CASSSTERKETQYF. In DNA, the CDR3 is TGTGCCAGCAGCTCGACGGAGCGAAAGGAGACCCAGTACTTC. Supplemented by reference TRBV7-2 and TRBJ2-5, the full variable domain reads GAGVSQSPSNKVTEKGKDVELRCDPISGHTALYWYRQSLGQGLEFLIYFQGNSAPDKSGLPSDRFSAERTGGSVSTLTIQRTQQEDSAVYLCASSSTERKETQYFGPGTRLLVL.

The gene calls are TRBV7-8 and TRBJ2-7; D is ambiguous. The germline V and J ends were trimmed by 5 bases and 4 bases, with 15 bases remaining between them. Germline CDR1 is SGHVS and CDR2 is FQNEAQ. The length of the CDR3 is 14 residues. The CDR3 nucleotides read TGTGCCAGCAGCAGTGAGGTTAGACCTTACGAGCAGTACTTC. Its protein is CASSSEVRPYEQYF.

The gene calls are TRBV2 and TRBJ2-4; tentative D call: TRBD1 (6 bases). CDR1 is SNHLY, CDR2 FYNNEI, per germline. CDR3 length equals 15 residues. With 5 bases removed from V and 0 bases from J, the gap between germline ends came to 11 bases. CDR3 residues: CASSRTVLAKNIQYF. Here the CDR3 DNA reads TGTGCCAGCAGTAGGACAGTTTTAGCCAAAAACATTCAGTACTTC.

V usage is TRBV30 and J usage is TRBJ1-5; a weak D match, TRBD1 (5 bases). The CDR3 totals 15 residues. CDR1 GTSNPN and CDR2 SVGIG come from the germline V gene (reference sequence). V was shortened by 1 base and J by 2 bases, with 12 bases between the two germline ends. CDR3 sequence: CAWSGSGTRNQPQHF. The CDR3 nucleotides read TGTGCCTGGAGTGGCAGCGGGACCCGCAATCAGCCCCAGCATTTT.

In this sample, this clone turned up many times. The rearrangement links TRBV19 to TRBJ1-5; TRBD1 matches 8 bases. V lost 3 bases to trimming and J lost 6 bases; unmatched junction nucleotides: 1. Germline CDR1 is LNHDA and CDR2 is SQIVND (reference sequence). The length of the CDR3 is 13 residues. DNA of the CDR3: TGTGCCAGTAGTATTGACAGGGGTCAGCCCCAGCATTTT. It yields the protein CASSIDRGQPQHF.

V is TRBV11-2 and J is TRBJ2-4; 10 bases fit TRBD2. CDR3 length equals 17 residues. After removal of 5 bases from V and 8 bases from J, the junction contained 15 bases not matched to a gene. Germline CDR1 SGHAT, CDR2 FQNNGV. In DNA, the CDR3 is TGTGCCAGCAGCGAATCCCCCAGCGGGAGGGCCCGGGACATTCAGTACTTC. Protein sequence: CASSESPSGRARDIQYF.

This chain joins TRBV9 and TRBJ2-5; D remains ambiguous. Between the trimmed V and J ends, which lost 0 bases and 1 base, there was a span of 7 bases. The CDR3 runs to 14 residues. Germline CDR1 and CDR2: SGDLS and YYNGEE. The CDR3 DNA sequence: TGTGCCAGCAGCGTAGGTGGCTCCCAAGAGACCCAGTACTTC. Amino acids: CASSVGGSQETQYF.

The chain employs TRBV7-9 and TRBJ1-2; 7 bases line up with TRBD1. Trimming at V came to 4 bases and at J to 3 bases, leaving 5 bases not matched to a gene. The CDR3 runs 14 residues. Germline CDR1 reads SEHNR; CDR2 reads FQNEAQ (reference sequence). The CDR3 region is CASSSTGVDYGYTF. CDR3 coding DNA: TGTGCCAGCAGCTCAACAGGGGTCGACTATGGCTACACCTTC.

The chain employs TRBV7-6 and TRBJ1-2; D possibly corresponds to TRBD1 (6 bases). The V end lost 5 bases, the J end lost 4 bases, and 14 bases lay between the germline ends. Germline loops: CDR1 SGHVS, CDR2 FNYEAQ. The CDR3 loop spans 14 amino acids. This CDR3 is CASSAAGERYGYTF. The CDR3 DNA follows: TGTGCCAGCAGCGCAGCAGGGGAACGCTATGGCTACACCTTC.

CDR3 protein: CASSQFWTSVPYEQYF. CDR3 in DNA: TGTGCCAGCAGCCAATTCTGGACTAGCGTACCCTACGAGCAGTACTTC. The rearrangement links TRBV3-1 (or the pseudogene TRBV3-2) to TRBJ2-7; 9 bases line up with TRBD2. J lost 2 bases, V lost 2 bases, and 7 bases had no gene match. The CDR3 covers 16 residues. Germline lookup yields CDR1 LGHDT and CDR2 YNNKEL (reference sequence).

This chain joins TRBV11-3 and TRBJ2-1; D gene ambiguous. V gave up 1 base and J gave up 6 bases, with 7 bases separating them. The CDR3 runs 13 residues. CDR1 SGHNT and CDR2 YENEEA come from the germline V gene. In DNA form, the CDR3 reads TGTGCCAGCAGCTTAGTCCCACTCAATGAGCAGTTCTTC. Translation: CASSLVPLNEQFF.

This chain joins TRBV30 and TRBJ1-1, with 7 bases identical to TRBD1. CDR1 and CDR2 from the germline V gene are GTSNPN and SVGIG (reference sequence). CDR3 length: 13 residues. V shed 3 bases and J 5 bases; nucleotides not matched to a gene: 6. The CDR3, as DNA: TGTGCCTGGAGAAGGACAGGAGGGACTGAAGCTTTCTTT. Translated: CAWRRTGGTEAFF. The full variable domain, in which reference TRBV30 and TRBJ1-1 provide the parts outside the CDR3, is SQTIHQWPATLVQPVGSPLSLECTVEGTSNPNLYWYRQAAGRGLQLLFYSVGIGQISSEVPQNLSASRPQDRQFILSSKKLLLSDSGFYLCAWRRTGGTEAFFGQGTRLTVV.

The chain links TRBV10-1 to TRBJ2-3; 9 bases line up with TRBD2. This CDR3 has 16 residues. Unmatched junction bases numbered 8, after V lost 3 bases and J lost 4 bases. Germline V CDR1 and CDR2: WNHNN, SYGVQD (reference sequence). CDR3: CASSDGGRALADTQYF. CDR3 bases: TGCGCCAGCAGTGATGGCGGGAGGGCCTTAGCAGATACGCAGTATTTT.

The chain employs TRBV24-1 and TRBJ2-3; a possible D gene is TRBD2 (6 bases). Trimming stripped 9 bases from V and 1 base from J, with 22 bases between. There are 17 residues in the CDR3. Germline V CDR1 and CDR2: KGHDR, SFDVKD. The CDR3 loop reads CATGFPGAPRGTDTQYF. The CDR3 DNA is TGTGCCACCGGATTCCCGGGAGCCCCACGGGGCACAGATACGCAGTATTTT.